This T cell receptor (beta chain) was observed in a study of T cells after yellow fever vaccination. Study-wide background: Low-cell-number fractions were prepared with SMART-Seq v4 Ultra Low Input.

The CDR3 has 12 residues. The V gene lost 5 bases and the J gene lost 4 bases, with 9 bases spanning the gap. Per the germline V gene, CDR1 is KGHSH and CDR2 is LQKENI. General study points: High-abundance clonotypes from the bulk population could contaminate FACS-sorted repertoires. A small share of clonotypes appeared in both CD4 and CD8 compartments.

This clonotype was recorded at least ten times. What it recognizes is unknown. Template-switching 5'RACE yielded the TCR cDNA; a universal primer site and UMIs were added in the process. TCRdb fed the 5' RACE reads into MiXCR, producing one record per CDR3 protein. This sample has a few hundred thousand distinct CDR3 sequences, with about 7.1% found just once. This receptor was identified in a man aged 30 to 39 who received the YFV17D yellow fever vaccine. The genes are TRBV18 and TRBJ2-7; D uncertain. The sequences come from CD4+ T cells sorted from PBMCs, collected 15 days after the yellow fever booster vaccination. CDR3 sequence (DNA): TGTGCCAGCTCATCCTCAGGATACGAGCAGTACTTC. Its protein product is CASSSSGYEQYF.